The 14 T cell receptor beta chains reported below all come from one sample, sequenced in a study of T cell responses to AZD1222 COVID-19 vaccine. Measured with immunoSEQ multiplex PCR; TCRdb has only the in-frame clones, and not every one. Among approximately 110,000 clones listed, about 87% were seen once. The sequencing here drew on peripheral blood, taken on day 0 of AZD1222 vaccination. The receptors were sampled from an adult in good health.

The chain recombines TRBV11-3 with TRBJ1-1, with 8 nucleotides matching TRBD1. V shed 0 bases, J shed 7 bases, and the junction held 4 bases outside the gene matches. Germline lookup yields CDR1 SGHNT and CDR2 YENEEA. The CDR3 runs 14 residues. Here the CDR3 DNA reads TGTGCCAGCAGCTTAGAGGCAGGGGGCGGTGAAGCTTTCTTT. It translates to CASSLEAGGGEAFF.

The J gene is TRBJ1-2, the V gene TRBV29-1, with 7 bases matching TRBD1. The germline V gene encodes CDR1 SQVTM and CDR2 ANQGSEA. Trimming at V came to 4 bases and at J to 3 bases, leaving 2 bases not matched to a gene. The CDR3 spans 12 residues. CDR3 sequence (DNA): TGCAGCGTTGGAGGACAGGACTATGGCTACACCTTC. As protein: CSVGGQDYGYTF.

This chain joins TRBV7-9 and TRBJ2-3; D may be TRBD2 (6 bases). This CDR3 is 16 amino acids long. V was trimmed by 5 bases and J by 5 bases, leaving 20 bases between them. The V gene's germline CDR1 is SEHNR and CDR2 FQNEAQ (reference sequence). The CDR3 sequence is CASSPNFGGMGDTQYF. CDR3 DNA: TGTGCCAGCAGCCCCAATTTTGGGGGGATGGGAGATACGCAGTATTTT.

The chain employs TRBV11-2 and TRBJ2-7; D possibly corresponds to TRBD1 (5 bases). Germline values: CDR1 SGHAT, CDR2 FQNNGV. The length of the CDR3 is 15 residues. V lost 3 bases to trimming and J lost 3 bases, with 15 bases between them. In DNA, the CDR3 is TGTGCCAGCAGCTTTTCAACAGGTTTCAACTACGAGCAGTACTTC. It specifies CASSFSTGFNYEQYF.

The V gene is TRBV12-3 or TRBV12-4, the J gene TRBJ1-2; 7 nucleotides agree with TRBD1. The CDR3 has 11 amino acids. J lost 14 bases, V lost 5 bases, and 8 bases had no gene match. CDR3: CASSQRDRATF. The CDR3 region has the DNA TGTGCCAGCAGTCAACGGGACAGAGCAACCTTC.

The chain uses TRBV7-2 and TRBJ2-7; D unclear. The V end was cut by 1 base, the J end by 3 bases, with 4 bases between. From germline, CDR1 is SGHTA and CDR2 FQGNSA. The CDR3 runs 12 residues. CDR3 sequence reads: CASSLVGYEQYF. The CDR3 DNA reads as TGTGCCAGCAGCTTAGTGGGCTACGAGCAGTACTTC. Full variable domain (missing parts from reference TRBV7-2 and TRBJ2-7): GAGVSQSPSNKVTEKGKDVELRCDPISGHTALYWYRQSLGQGLEFLIYFQGNSAPDKSGLPSDRFSAERTGGSVSTLTIQRTQQEDSAVYLCASSLVGYEQYFGPGTRLTVT.

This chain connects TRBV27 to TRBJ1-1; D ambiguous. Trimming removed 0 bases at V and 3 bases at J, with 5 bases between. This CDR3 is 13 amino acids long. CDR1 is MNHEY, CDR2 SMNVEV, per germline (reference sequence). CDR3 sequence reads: CASSLSKYTEAFF. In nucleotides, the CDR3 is TGTGCCAGCAGTTTATCAAAGTACACTGAAGCTTTCTTT.

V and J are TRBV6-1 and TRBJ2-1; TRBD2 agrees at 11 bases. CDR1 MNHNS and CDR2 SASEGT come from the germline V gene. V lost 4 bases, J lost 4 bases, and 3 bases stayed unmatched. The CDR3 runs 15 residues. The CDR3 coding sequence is TGTGCCAGCAGTGTAGCGGGGGGGGAATACAATGAGCAGTTCTTC. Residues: CASSVAGGEYNEQFF.

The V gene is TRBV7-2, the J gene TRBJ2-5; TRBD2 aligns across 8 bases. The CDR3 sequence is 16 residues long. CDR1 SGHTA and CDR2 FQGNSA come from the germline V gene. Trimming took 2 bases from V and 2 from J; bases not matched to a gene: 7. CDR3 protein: CASSLSRLAPQETQYF. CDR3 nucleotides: TGTGCCAGCAGCTTATCCAGACTAGCGCCGCAAGAGACCCAGTACTTC.

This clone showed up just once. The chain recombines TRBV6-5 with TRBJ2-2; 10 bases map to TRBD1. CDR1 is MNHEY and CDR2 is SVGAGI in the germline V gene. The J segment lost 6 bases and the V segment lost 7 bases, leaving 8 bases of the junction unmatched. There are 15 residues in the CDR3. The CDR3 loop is CASTTAGQGAGELFF. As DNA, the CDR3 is TGTGCCAGCACCACCGCCGGACAGGGGGCCGGGGAGCTGTTTTTT.

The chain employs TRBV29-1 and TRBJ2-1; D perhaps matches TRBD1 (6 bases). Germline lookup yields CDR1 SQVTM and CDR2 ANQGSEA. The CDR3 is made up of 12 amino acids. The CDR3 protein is CTGGAGYNEQFF. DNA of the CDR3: TGCACTGGGGGCGCAGGTTACAATGAGCAGTTCTTC.

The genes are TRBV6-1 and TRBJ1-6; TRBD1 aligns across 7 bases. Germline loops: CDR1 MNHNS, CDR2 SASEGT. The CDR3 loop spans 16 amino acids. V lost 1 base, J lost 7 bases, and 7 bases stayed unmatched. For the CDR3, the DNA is TGTGCCAGCAGTGAAGAGTACAGGGGAAGGAATTCACCCCTCCACTTT. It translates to CASSEEYRGRNSPLHF.

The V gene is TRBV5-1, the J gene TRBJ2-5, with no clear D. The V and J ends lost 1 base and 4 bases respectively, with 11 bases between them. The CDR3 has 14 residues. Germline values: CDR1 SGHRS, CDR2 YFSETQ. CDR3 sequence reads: CASSLSTVGETQYF. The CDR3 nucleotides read TGCGCCAGCAGCTTGTCGACCGTTGGAGAGACCCAGTACTTC.

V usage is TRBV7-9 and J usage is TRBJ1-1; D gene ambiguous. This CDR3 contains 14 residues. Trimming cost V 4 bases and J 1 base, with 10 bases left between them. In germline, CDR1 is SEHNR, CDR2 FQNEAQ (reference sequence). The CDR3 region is CASSYIEGNTEAFF. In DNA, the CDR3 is TGTGCCAGCAGCTATATAGAGGGGAACACTGAAGCTTTCTTT.